This is a list of T cell receptor beta chains from one sample in a study of human T cells and chemical hapten exposure. Each CDR3 protein gets one entry after TCRdb re-called the 5' RACE reads with MiXCR. In the table there are 100,000 to 120,000 distinct CDR3 sequences, around a fifth of which are singletons. The receptors originated from a human donor in good health. Each CDR3 is given with its conserved first and last residue. D genes are given only for firm matches. The size entry is marked missing in some rows and otherwise reads once, few, many or a size class.

TRBD1 TRBJ2-1 NA TRBV7-8 TGTGCCAGCAGCTCCACAGGGGCCCAATACAATGAGCAGTTCTTC CASSSTGAQYNEQFF
NA TRBJ1-1 few TRBV3-1 TGTGCCAGCAGCCCCGGACGTATGAACACTGAAGCTTTCTTT CASSPGRMNTEAFF
NA TRBJ2-1 few TRBV12-3/TRBV12-4 TGTGCCAGCAGTTTAGGCGGAAATAACAATGAGCAGTTCTTC CASSLGGNNNEQFF
NA TRBJ2-3 many TRBV5-1 TGCGCCAGCAGCCCCTTCACAGATACGCAGTATTTT CASSPFTDTQYF
NA TRBJ1-4 NA TRBV6-6 TGTGCCAGCAGGTTCAGGGACCCTAATGAAAAACTGTTTTTT CASRFRDPNEKLFF
TRBD2 TRBJ2-1 NA TRBV7-9 TGTGCCAGCAGCCAGGGGGTTTCTAGCGGGAGAGGGAATGAGCAGTTCTTC CASSQGVSSGRGNEQFF
NA TRBJ2-3 NA TRBV7-9 TGTGCCAGCAGCTTAGGAGGAGGGGTCACAGATACGCAGTATTTT CASSLGGGVTDTQYF
TRBD2 TRBJ2-5 few TRBV6-1 TGTGCCAGCAGCGAGGCGACTAGCGTCTTAGGAGCGACCCAGTACTTC CASSEATSVLGATQYF
NA TRBJ1-4 many TRBV13 TGTGCCAGCAGCCTTCTTGGGGGGGATGAAAAACTGTTTTTT CASSLLGGDEKLFF
TRBD1 TRBJ2-7 few TRBV6-1 TGTGCCAGCAGTGAAGCCTACCGAGTCAGGACAGGGGACGAGCAGTACTTC CASSEAYRVRTGDEQYF
NA TRBJ2-6 once TRBV11-2 TGTGCCAGCAGCTTAGATGTCAGTCGCTCTGGGGCCAACGTCCTGACTTTC CASSLDVSRSGANVLTF
TRBD1 TRBJ1-2 few TRBV7-2 TGTGCCAGCAGCCCTACCGGGACAGGGGGCTATGGCTACACCTTC CASSPTGTGGYGYTF
NA TRBJ1-3 few TRBV6-5 TGTGCCAGCAGTTACGGAAACACCATATATTTT CASSYGNTIYF
TRBD2 TRBJ2-3 few TRBV20-1 TGCAGTGCTAGAGCGGGACTAGCGGCGTCCGATACGCAGTATTTT CSARAGLAASDTQYF
NA TRBJ1-4 few TRBV28 TGTGCCACCGAAGCCCCAATCGGACGGTCCAGGAATGAAAAACTGTTTTTT CATEAPIGRSRNEKLFF
NA TRBJ1-2 few TRBV28 TGTGCCAGCAGTTTCCCGCGGCAGGGTCTTAACTATGGCTACACCTTC CASSFPRQGLNYGYTF
TRBD1 TRBJ1-2 few TRBV6-5 TGTGCCAGCAGTTACTCCTTAGGGACAGGGGGAGAGGGCTACACCTTC CASSYSLGTGGEGYTF
NA TRBJ1-1 few TRBV6-5 TGTGCCAGCAGTTACATGGGGGACACTGAAGCTTTCTTT CASSYMGDTEAFF
TRBD1 TRBJ2-7 NA TRBV4-2 TGTGCCAGCAGCCAAGAACAGGACAGGAGCGAGCAGTACTTC CASSQEQDRSEQYF
TRBD2 TRBJ2-5 NA TRBV28 TGTGCCAGCAGTTTATCTCCTAGCGGGAGGAGTGGGAGGGAGACCCAGTACTTC CASSLSPSGRSGRETQYF
TRBD2 TRBJ2-1 NA TRBV18 TGTGCCAGCTCACCGCCTGGGACTAGCGTAAACACCTACAATGAGCAGTTCTTC CASSPPGTSVNTYNEQFF
NA TRBJ1-2 many TRBV4-1 TGCGCCAGCACCGTTGAGGGCGGAGCTAACTATGGCTACACCTTC CASTVEGGANYGYTF
TRBD1 TRBJ1-6 NA TRBV28 TGTGCCAGCAGTTTGAACAGGGGCACCTATAATTCACCCCTCCACTTT CASSLNRGTYNSPLHF
TRBD2 TRBJ2-2 NA TRBV20-1 TGCAGTGCTAGCCCTGGGAGGGGCTGGACCGGGGAGCTGTTTTTT CSASPGRGWTGELFF
TRBD1 TRBJ2-2 few TRBV30 TGTGCCTGGAGTCCACGGGGACAGGGGTACACCGGGGAGCTGTTTTTT CAWSPRGQGYTGELFF
TRBD1 TRBJ2-6 few TRBV7-9 TGTGCCAGCAGCTTATGGGGACAGGGGCGGAGCTCTGGGGCCAACGTCCTGACTTTC CASSLWGQGRSSGANVLTF
NA TRBJ1-2 few TRBV5-4 TGTGCCAGCAGCTCGACATTTTTCCAAGGACCCTTCTATGGCTACACCTTC CASSSTFFQGPFYGYTF
TRBD2 TRBJ2-1 few TRBV28 TGTGCCAGCAGCCTGACTAGCGGGAATGAGCAGTTCTTC CASSLTSGNEQFF
TRBD1 TRBJ2-3 few TRBV24-1 TGTGCCACCAGAGACAGGGCTACAGATACGCAGTATTTT CATRDRATDTQYF
TRBD2 TRBJ2-7 NA TRBV19 TGTGCCAGTATGCGGACTAGCGGGAGTTTCGGTTCCTACGAGCAGTACTTC CASMRTSGSFGSYEQYF
NA TRBJ2-1 few TRBV27 TGTGCCAGCAGTAACGAGCTGGGGAGGAATGAGCAGTTCTTC CASSNELGRNEQFF
TRBD1 TRBJ1-1 NA TRBV3-1 TGTGCCAGCAGCCGATACAGGGGGCGTGGTACTGAAGCTTTCTTT CASSRYRGRGTEAFF